The clone carrying this T cell receptor beta chain was detected once. The antigen is undetermined. These data originate in a study of T cell responses to AZD1222 COVID-19 vaccine. Study-wide points: Clonal diversity was possibly underestimated; the donors were predominantly white British and more often female. After two AZD1222 doses, spike-specific TCR breadth and depth rose versus day 0. AZD1222 recipients seropositive at baseline numbered only 5 or 6.

Assay used: immunoSEQ multiplex PCR; TCRdb lists only in-frame clones, some missing. The sample has tens of thousands of clones, nearly 90% seen once; the top ten hold around 8%. The CDR3 is made up of 16 amino acids. V lost 5 bases, J lost 2 bases, and 7 bases stayed unmatched. Germline V lookup: CDR1 SGHTA, CDR2 FQGNSA. This TCR came from an adult in good health. The chain employs TRBV7-2 and TRBJ1-4, with 8 nucleotides matching TRBD1. The starting material was peripheral blood, obtained on day 0 of AZD1222 vaccination. DNA for the CDR3: TGTGCCAGCAGCCTTAGGACAGGGATGACTAATGAAAAACTGTTTTTT. Protein: CASSLRTGMTNEKLFF.